This T cell receptor (beta chain) was profiled in a study of T-cell memory formation after mild COVID-19. Overall study context: For the most part, TCR clusters were specific to one donor. General study findings and limits: For contracting clones, CD4+ ones sat mainly in CM and EM, CD8+ in EMRA. There was a balanced CD4/CD8 profile in clones contracting day 15 to 85, and later expanders leaned CD4+.

After removal of 5 bases from V and 0 bases from J, the junction contained 14 bases not matched to a gene. Germline-derived CDR1 and CDR2 are MNHEY and SMNVEV (reference sequence). CDR3 length equals 19 residues. From 5'RACE with constant-segment primers came TCR alpha and TCR beta cDNA libraries that carried sample barcodes and UMIs. One entry per CDR3 protein, called by TCRdb with MiXCR from the 5' RACE reads. The data hold fewer than 350,000 distinct CDR3 sequences, with over 7% observed a single time. This clonotype came up many times. The antigen is not known. The sequenced sample consisted of PBMCs or a T cell subset sorted from them (not recorded which). The chain employs TRBV27 and TRBJ2-3; 10 positions match TRBD2. This receptor was identified in a young man who had mild COVID-19 (a few samples of this study predate the infection). Cell type and time point are not known. Here the CDR3 DNA reads TGTGCCAGCAGTCCCCCCGGGACTAGCGCCCCAGGTAGCACAGATACGCAGTATTTT. Amino acids: CASSPPGTSAPGSTDTQYF.